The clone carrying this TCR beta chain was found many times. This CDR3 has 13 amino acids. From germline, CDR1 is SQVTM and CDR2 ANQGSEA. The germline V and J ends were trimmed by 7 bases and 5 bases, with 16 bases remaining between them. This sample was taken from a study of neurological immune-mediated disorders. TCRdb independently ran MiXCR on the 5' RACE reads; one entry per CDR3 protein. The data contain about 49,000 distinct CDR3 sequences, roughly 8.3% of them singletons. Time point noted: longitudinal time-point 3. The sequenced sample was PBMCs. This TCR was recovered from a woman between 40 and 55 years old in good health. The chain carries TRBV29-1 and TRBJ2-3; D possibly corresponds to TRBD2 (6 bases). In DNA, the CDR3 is TGCAGCGCCTCCGGAGGGCTTGGAGATACGCAGTATTTT. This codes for CSASGGLGDTQYF.